Shown below are 9 T cell receptor beta chains from a single sample sequenced in a study of blood T cell repertoires in COVID-19. Produced via immunoSEQ multiplex PCR; TCRdb's table is partial and in-frame only. The table has roughly 97,000 clones, around 86% seen once. Material: peripheral blood. These receptors were taken from a man in his forties or fifties with acute or convalescent COVID-19.

The chain joins TRBV2 to TRBJ2-7; no clear D. With 7 bases removed from V and 6 bases from J, the gap between germline ends came to 13 bases. Germline CDR1 is SNHLY and CDR2 is FYNNEI. This CDR3 has 12 amino acids. CDR3 bases: TGTGCCAGCACCGAAACCAGTCCCGAGCAGTACTTC. Residues: CASTETSPEQYF.

The chain combines TRBV6-1 with TRBJ2-3; 8 nucleotides line up with TRBD2. With 0 bases clipped from V and 2 bases from J, the junction kept 1 base outside the gene matches. The germline V gene encodes CDR1 MNHNS and CDR2 SASEGT. This CDR3 region has 15 residues. The CDR3 DNA is TGTGCCAGCAGTGAAGCTAGCGGGACCACAGATACGCAGTATTTT. It is translated as CASSEASGTTDTQYF.

This sequence joins TRBV19 and TRBJ2-5; perhaps TRBD2 as D (5 bases). CDR1 is LNHDA, CDR2 SQIVND, per germline (reference sequence). Trimming cost V 7 bases and J 4 bases, with 7 bases left between them. CDR3 length: 11 amino acids. The CDR3 region has the DNA TGTGCCAGTAACCGGGGAGAGACCCAGTACTTC. Translating it yields CASNRGETQYF.

The V call is TRBV12-3 or TRBV12-4, the J call TRBJ1-1; a weak D match, TRBD1 (6 bases). The CDR3 loop spans 13 amino acids. Trimming took 7 bases from V and 0 from J, leaving 9 bases between them. CDR3 in DNA: TGTGCCAGCAACTGGGGGCTGAACACTGAAGCTTTCTTT. This sequence encodes CASNWGLNTEAFF.

The chain has TRBV11-2 and TRBJ2-7; 8 bases are a match to TRBD2. The germline V gene encodes CDR1 SGHAT and CDR2 FQNNGV. This CDR3 is built from 12 residues. With 5 bases clipped from V and 5 bases from J, the junction kept 2 bases outside the gene matches. The CDR3 coding sequence is TGTGCCAGCAGCAGTAGCGGGGACGAGCAGTACTTC. Translation gives CASSSSGDEQYF.

V and J are TRBV10-2 and TRBJ2-7; 8 positions agree with TRBD2. J gave up 0 bases and V 10 bases, and 8 bases lay outside the gene matches. There are 14 residues in the CDR3. CDR1 and CDR2 from the germline V gene are WSHSY and SAAADI. The CDR3 region is CATRGGGSSYEQYF. Here the CDR3 DNA reads TGCGCCACCCGGGGGGGCGGATCCTCCTACGAGCAGTACTTC.

The chain is built from TRBV9 and TRBJ2-3, with 14 bases matching TRBD2. Germline assignment: CDR1 SGDLS and CDR2 YYNGEE. The V segment lost 2 bases and the J segment 4 bases; nucleotides outside the gene matches: 6. The length of the CDR3 is 17 residues. CDR3: CASSVGLAGAGPDTQYF. The CDR3, as DNA: TGTGCCAGCAGCGTGGGACTAGCGGGGGCGGGGCCAGATACGCAGTATTTT.

The chain couples TRBV30 to TRBJ2-7; 8 bases are a match to TRBD1. V lost 0 bases and J lost 3; bases outside the gene matches: 4. The germline gives CDR1 GTSNPN, CDR2 SVGIG (reference sequence). The CDR3 totals 14 residues. The DNA of the CDR3 is TGTGCCTGGAGTGTAGGGACAGGCGACTACGAGCAGTACTTC. This codes for CAWSVGTGDYEQYF.

This chain links TRBV5-4 with TRBJ2-1; 8 nucleotides match TRBD2. CDR1 is SGHNT, CDR2 YYREEE, per germline (reference sequence). The CDR3 runs to 16 residues. V shed 4 bases, J shed 7 bases, and the junction held 13 bases outside the gene matches. The CDR3, as DNA: TGTGCCAGCAGCCCGGGGGGATACGGGAGGGAGAATGAGCAGTTCTTC. Amino acid sequence: CASSPGGYGRENEQFF.